These 16 T cell receptor beta chains were sequenced from one sample in a study of naive and memory T cell subsets. Treatment: skin biopsy from PPD injection site in Mantoux-positive individual. Unsorted total RNA, roughly 1 to 1,100 ng, was DNase treated before reverse transcription. Blood and skin TCR RNA was reverse transcribed with alpha and beta constant primers. TCRdb redid the calling of the UMI-ligation and nested PCR reads with MiXCR, one entry per CDR3 protein. The sample holds 15,000 to 20,000 distinct CDR3 sequences, roughly 9% seen once. The sequencing used skin, collected from a tuberculin skin test site. All receptors derive from an adult in good health.

This clonotype was picked up many times. The J gene is TRBJ2-7, the V gene TRBV6-6; D might be TRBD1 (5 bases). V lost 0 bases and J lost 5, with 11 bases in between. The CDR3 loop spans 14 amino acids. Germline V lookup: CDR1 MNHNY, CDR2 SVGAGI (reference sequence). The CDR3 here is CASSYSMGRDEQYF. As DNA, the CDR3 is TGTGCCAGCAGTTACTCGATGGGCAGGGACGAGCAGTACTTC.

This clonotype was seen repeatedly, ten times or more. The rearrangement joins TRBV9 to TRBJ2-3, with unresolved D. The CDR3 consists of 11 residues. Germline CDR1 SGDLS, CDR2 YYNGEE. Trimming stripped 3 bases from V and 2 bases from J, with 1 base between. For the CDR3, the DNA is TGTGCCAGCAGCGACACAGATACGCAGTATTTT. Amino acids: CASSDTDTQYF.

This clonotype was detected many times. This chain connects TRBV15 to TRBJ2-2; no clear D gene. This CDR3 spans 13 amino acids. With 2 bases removed from V and 6 bases from J, the gap between germline ends came to 7 bases. Germline loops: CDR1 LNHNV, CDR2 YYDKDF (reference sequence). CDR3 nucleotide sequence: TGTGCCACCAGCAGACCACTTCCCGGGGAGCTGTTTTTT. Translation: CATSRPLPGELFF.

The chain employs TRBV15 and TRBJ1-1; TRBD1 aligns across 10 bases. CDR1 is LNHNV, CDR2 YYDKDF, per germline (reference sequence). The CDR3 extends over 16 amino acids. The ends lost 10 bases at V and 4 bases at J; junction bases unmatched: 15. The CDR3 DNA is TGTGCCAACAGAACCGGGACAGGGGCCGGGGGCACTGAAGCTTTCTTT. Amino acid sequence: CANRTGTGAGGTEAFF. Drawing the rest from reference TRBV15 and TRBJ1-1, the complete variable domain is DAMVIQNPRYQVTQFGKPVTLSCSQTLNHNVMYWYQQKSSQAPKLLFHYYDKDFNNEADTPDNFQSRRPNTSFCFLDIRSPGLGDTAMYLCANRTGTGAGGTEAFFGQGTRLTVV.

The J gene is TRBJ2-7, the V gene TRBV19; 10 bases map to TRBD2. The CDR3 is 15 residues long. Germline V gene lookup returns CDR1 LNHDA and CDR2 SQIVND (reference sequence). Unmatched junction bases numbered 5, after V lost 3 bases and J lost 3 bases. The DNA of the CDR3 is TGTGCCAGTAGTATGGGGTCTAGCGGGAGCTACGAGCAGTACTTC. Translating gives CASSMGSSGSYEQYF.

The chain recombines TRBV20-1 with TRBJ2-3, with 8 bases lining up with TRBD1. The CDR3 runs to 14 residues. The trim removed 5 bases at V and 2 bases at J, leaving 6 bases unmatched. The germline gives CDR1 DFQATT, CDR2 SNEGSKA (reference sequence). CDR3 amino acids: CSAPSGQVTDTQYF. The CDR3 DNA reads TGCAGTGCTCCCTCGGGACAGGTCACAGATACGCAGTATTTT.

This clonotype has a count of ten or more. The V and J genes are TRBV6-5 and TRBJ2-3; D tentatively fits TRBD1 or TRBD2 (7 bases each). The CDR3 length is 14 residues. Germline V gives CDR1 MNHEY, CDR2 SVGAGI. V was cut by 6 bases and J by 2 bases, with 12 bases left in between. For the CDR3, the DNA is TGTGCCAGCAGAGCGGGACAGTACACAGATACGCAGTATTTT. Translation gives CASRAGQYTDTQYF.

A few counts support this clonotype. The chain uses TRBV5-1 and TRBJ1-1, with D hard to call. Germline V CDR1 and CDR2: SGHRS, YFSETQ. The V gene lost 0 bases and the J gene lost 0 bases, with 6 bases spanning the gap. This CDR3 contains 14 residues. DNA of the CDR3: TGCGCCAGCAGCTTGGGGGAGGTGAACACTGAAGCTTTCTTT. It specifies CASSLGEVNTEAFF.

This clonotype was found many times. The chain uses TRBV20-1 and TRBJ2-7, with 9 bases identical to TRBD1. CDR3 length: 16 amino acids. CDR1 and CDR2 from the germline V gene are DFQATT and SNEGSKA (reference sequence). With 0 bases clipped from V and 2 bases from J, the junction kept 8 bases outside the gene matches. CDR3 loop: CSARDLHRDRAYEQYF. The CDR3 nucleotides are TGCAGTGCTAGAGACCTGCACCGGGACAGGGCCTACGAGCAGTACTTC.

This clonotype has a count of ten or more. The chain links TRBV2 to TRBJ2-7; TRBD2 aligns across 8 bases. From germline, CDR1 is SNHLY and CDR2 FYNNEI. The CDR3 runs 14 residues. The ends lost 7 bases at V and 3 bases at J; junction bases unmatched: 8. The CDR3 DNA sequence: TGTGCCAGCAACGGAGTTCGGGAGGGCTACGAGCAGTACTTC. Its translation is CASNGVREGYEQYF.

V is TRBV19 and J is TRBJ2-7, with TRBD2 matching 14 bases. Germline loops: CDR1 LNHDA, CDR2 SQIVND (reference sequence). The CDR3 spans 15 residues. Trimming removed 8 bases from V and 4 bases from J; junction bases left unmatched: 7. As DNA, the CDR3 is TGTGCCAGTCAAAAGACTAGCGGGGGGGCATACGAGCAGTACTTC. Translation: CASQKTSGGAYEQYF.

Relative to its sample, this clonotype is medium-sized (0.01 to 0.1%). This sequence joins TRBV3-1 and TRBJ2-7; 7 positions agree with TRBD1. The CDR3 extends over 17 amino acids. Germline CDR1 LGHDT, CDR2 YNNKEL (reference sequence). V shed 0 bases, J shed 5 bases, and the junction held 13 bases outside the gene matches. The CDR3 sequence: CASSQDIQGRSLDEQYF. DNA of the CDR3: TGTGCCAGCAGCCAAGATATACAGGGGCGATCCCTAGACGAGCAGTACTTC.

The chain combines TRBV5-1 with TRBJ2-7; TRBD1 matches at 9 bases. Unmatched junction bases numbered 8, after V lost 7 bases and J lost 3 bases. CDR1 SGHRS and CDR2 YFSETQ come from the germline V gene. The CDR3 covers 14 residues. The CDR3 DNA reads as TGCGCCAGCTCAGCCGGGACAGGGAGCTACGAGCAGTACTTC. Its protein product is CASSAGTGSYEQYF.

This clonotype has a handful of counts. This chain joins TRBV19 and TRBJ2-1; D is ambiguous. In germline, CDR1 is LNHDA, CDR2 SQIVND (reference sequence). Trimming removed 5 bases from V and 8 bases from J, with 13 bases in between. This CDR3 contains 13 residues. CDR3: CASSYSFFHEQFF. CDR3 nucleotide sequence: TGTGCCAGTAGTTATAGTTTTTTCCATGAGCAGTTCTTC.

This clonotype has at least ten counts. The chain is built from TRBV6-2 or TRBV6-3 and TRBJ2-1; D not resolved. CDR3 length: 12 residues. Between the trimmed V and J ends, which lost 5 bases and 4 bases, there was a span of 6 bases. Germline values: CDR1 MNHEY, CDR2 SVGEGT. CDR3 amino acids: CASSPTYNEQFF. CDR3 DNA sequence: TGTGCCAGCAGTCCCACATACAATGAGCAGTTCTTC.

This clonotype was detected only a few times. The chain combines TRBV21-1 with TRBJ1-3; the table's D call, TRBD1, was not checked against the DNA. TRBV21-1 is assigned pseudogene status. There are 19 residues in the CDR3. Written as DNA, the CDR3 is TGTGCCAGCAGCTCCCTCGGTGGGGGGCCCCGAGACTCTGGAAACACCATATATTTT. Amino acids: CASSSLGGGPRDSGNTIYF.